Presented here are 27 T cell receptor beta chains from one specimen sequenced in a study of blood T cell repertoires in COVID-19. Assay used: immunoSEQ multiplex PCR; TCRdb lists only in-frame clones, some missing. The table records 200,000 to 250,000 clones, 87% of them present only once. Sequences were obtained from peripheral blood. The source of these receptors is a woman aged 18-30 years who had recovered from COVID-19.

This sequence joins TRBV7-9 and TRBJ1-6; no firm D call. In germline, CDR1 is SEHNR, CDR2 FQNEAQ (reference sequence). Trimming stripped 2 bases from V and 3 bases from J, with 8 bases between. CDR3 length: 15 amino acids. CDR3 nucleotides: TGTGCCAGCAGCTTAAGGCGGGACTATAATTCACCCCTCCACTTT. Protein: CASSLRRDYNSPLHF.

CDR3 region: CASRLAGGPDTQYF. The DNA of the CDR3 is TGTGCCAGCAGGTTAGCGGGAGGGCCAGATACGCAGTATTTT. This sequence joins TRBV28 and TRBJ2-3; 11 positions match TRBD2. This CDR3 is 14 amino acids long. The J segment lost 4 bases and the V segment lost 6 bases, leaving 3 bases of the junction unmatched. Germline assignment: CDR1 MDHEN and CDR2 SYDVKM.

The chain combines TRBV3-1 (or the pseudogene TRBV3-2) with TRBJ2-2; 7 bases agree with TRBD2. Trimming took 2 bases from V and 7 from J; bases not matched to a gene: 13. This CDR3 region has 17 residues. Germline loops: CDR1 LGHDT, CDR2 YNNKEL (reference sequence). CDR3 amino acids: CASSQIRGEGLYGELFF. The CDR3 DNA reads TGTGCCAGCAGCCAAATCCGGGGGGAGGGGCTGTACGGGGAGCTGTTTTTT.

The chain uses TRBV24-1 and TRBJ2-1; TRBD2 matches at 9 bases. Germline V lookup: CDR1 KGHDR, CDR2 SFDVKD. V was clipped by 4 bases and J by 1 base; unmatched bases: 7. This CDR3 is built from 17 residues. CDR3 loop: CATSDPSTSGSYNEQFF. CDR3 in DNA: TGTGCCACCAGTGACCCTTCGACTAGCGGATCCTACAATGAGCAGTTCTTC.

DNA for the CDR3: TGTGCCAGCAGCAGCGGACAGGGAAACAATCAGCCCCAGCATTTT. It is translated as CASSSGQGNNQPQHF. V usage is TRBV5-6 and J usage is TRBJ1-5; 8 bases are a match to TRBD1. Germline loops: CDR1 SGHDT, CDR2 YYEEEE. This CDR3 comprises 15 residues. V shed 4 bases, J shed 3 bases, and the junction held 6 bases outside the gene matches.

The chain is built from TRBV12-3 or TRBV12-4 and TRBJ1-2; TRBD1 aligns across 7 bases. This CDR3 spans 11 amino acids. J was trimmed by 12 bases and V by 6 bases; bases with no gene match: 7. CDR3 amino acids: CASSRGTDDTF. CDR3 bases: TGTGCCAGCAGCCGTGGGACAGACGACACCTTC.

J is TRBJ2-1 and V is TRBV2; D possibly corresponds to TRBD2 (5 bases). Germline loops: CDR1 SNHLY, CDR2 FYNNEI. V lost 8 bases and J lost 7, with 15 bases in between. This CDR3 comprises 13 residues. CDR3 in amino acids: CASWAARGNEQFF. The CDR3 DNA sequence: TGTGCCAGCTGGGCAGCCCGCGGGAATGAGCAGTTCTTC. The complete variable domain, with remaining parts taken from reference TRBV2 and TRBJ2-1, reads EPEVTQTPSHQVTQMGQEVILRCVPISNHLYFYWYRQILGQKVEFLVSFYNNEISEKSEIFDDQFSVERPDGSNFTLKIRSTKLEDSAMYFCASWAARGNEQFFGPGTRLTVL.

The rearrangement joins TRBV11-1 to TRBJ2-3; maybe TRBD1 (5 bases). Trimming pared 4 bases from V and 2 bases from J, leaving 13 bases between. The CDR3 loop spans 15 amino acids. The V gene's germline CDR1 is SGHAT and CDR2 FQDESV (reference sequence). CDR3 protein: CASSSPRGITDTQYF. CDR3 in DNA: TGTGCCAGCAGCTCCCCAAGGGGAATCACAGATACGCAGTATTTT.

The chain combines TRBV4-1 with TRBJ1-2; 10 nucleotides match TRBD1. This CDR3 has 14 amino acids. After removal of 3 bases from V and 4 bases from J, the junction contained 2 bases not matched to a gene. CDR1 and CDR2 from the germline V gene are MGHRA and YSYEKL. CDR3: CASSQDRGTYGYTF. For the CDR3, the DNA is TGCGCCAGCAGCCAGGACAGGGGGACCTATGGCTACACCTTC.

V usage is TRBV29-1 and J usage is TRBJ1-3; maybe TRBD1 (5 bases). This CDR3 region has 13 residues. V lost 5 bases and J 3 bases, leaving 11 bases between the germline ends. Germline V gene data show CDR1 as SQVTM and CDR2 as ANQGSEA. This chain's CDR3 is CSVHDRGGNTIYF. The CDR3 region has the DNA TGCAGCGTTCACGACAGAGGTGGAAACACCATATATTTT. The full variable domain, in which reference TRBV29-1 and TRBJ1-3 provide the parts outside the CDR3, is SAVISQKPSRDICQRGTSLTIQCQVDSQVTMMFWYRQQPGQSLTLIATANQGSEATYESGFVIDKFPISRPNLTFSTLTVSNMSPEDSSIYLCSVHDRGGNTIYFGEGSWLTVV.

The V call is TRBV29-1, the J call TRBJ2-7; D may be TRBD1 (5 bases). The V end was cut by 5 bases, the J end by 2 bases, with 19 bases between. The CDR3 runs 15 residues. The V gene's germline CDR1 is SQVTM and CDR2 ANQGSEA. Here the CDR3 reads CSVLKLRDRAYEQYF. Written as DNA, the CDR3 is TGCAGCGTTCTTAAGTTGAGAGACAGAGCCTACGAGCAGTACTTC.

CDR3 nucleotide sequence: TGTGCCAGCAGCCAATTGGCGGCCGATACGCAGTATTTT. Translating it yields CASSQLAADTQYF. This chain joins TRBV4-2 and TRBJ2-3; D unclear. This CDR3 is built from 13 residues. CDR1 is LGHNA and CDR2 is YNFKEQ in the germline V gene. The V end was cut by 2 bases, the J end by 6 bases, with 9 bases between.

V gene TRBV19 combines with J gene TRBJ2-5; a weak D match, TRBD2 (6 bases). The CDR3 sequence is 15 residues long. Germline V CDR1 and CDR2: LNHDA, SQIVND (reference sequence). V lost 2 bases and J lost 1, with 11 bases in between. The CDR3 region is CASSIRAGVQETQYF. CDR3 sequence (DNA): TGTGCCAGTAGTATACGAGCGGGTGTCCAAGAGACCCAGTACTTC.

The chain links TRBV2 to TRBJ1-5; the D gene is possibly TRBD1 (5 bases). Trimming took 4 bases from V and 2 from J, leaving 9 bases between them. CDR3 length equals 14 residues. Germline V lookup: CDR1 SNHLY, CDR2 FYNNEI. The CDR3 is CASSGGAGNQPQHF. DNA for the CDR3: TGTGCCAGCAGTGGGGGCGCGGGCAATCAGCCCCAGCATTTT. Filled out from reference TRBV2 and TRBJ1-5, the complete variable domain reads EPEVTQTPSHQVTQMGQEVILRCVPISNHLYFYWYRQILGQKVEFLVSFYNNEISEKSEIFDDQFSVERPDGSNFTLKIRSTKLEDSAMYFCASSGGAGNQPQHFGDGTRLSIL.

This chain uses TRBV2 with TRBJ1-1, with D unclear. Germline V gene lookup returns CDR1 SNHLY and CDR2 FYNNEI. The CDR3 covers 11 residues. Trimming left V 8 bases short and J 2 bases short, with 6 bases between. CDR3 in DNA: TGTGCCAGCCCCAGTAACACTGAAGCTTTCTTT. Translating it yields CASPSNTEAFF.

The chain employs TRBV7-9 and TRBJ2-7, with D perhaps matching TRBD1 (6 bases). In germline, CDR1 is SEHNR, CDR2 FQNEAQ (reference sequence). This CDR3 has 13 amino acids. V was cut by 7 bases and J by 1 base, with 11 bases left in between. CDR3 coding DNA: TGTGCCAGCACCGAAACAGGGTCCTACGAGCAGTACTTC. Its protein is CASTETGSYEQYF.

The chain joins TRBV9 to TRBJ2-7; 16 bases match TRBD2. J was trimmed by 0 bases and V by 4 bases; bases with no gene match: 7. Germline CDR1 and CDR2: SGDLS and YYNGEE. The CDR3 has 18 residues. CDR3 in DNA: TGTGCCAGCAGCCGGGGACTAGCGGGAGGGCTGAGCTCCTACGAGCAGTACTTC. This codes for CASSRGLAGGLSSYEQYF.

The table lists this clone with a count of one. V is TRBV28 and J is TRBJ1-2; 11 positions match TRBD1. Germline values: CDR1 MDHEN, CDR2 SYDVKM. This CDR3 is 15 amino acids long. Losses at the gene ends were 2 bases for V and 4 bases for J; bases not matched to a gene: 3. CDR3 protein: CASSLRTGGFYGYTF. CDR3 DNA sequence: TGTGCCAGCAGTTTACGGACAGGGGGCTTCTATGGCTACACCTTC.

The rearrangement joins TRBV6-5 to TRBJ2-5; 11 nucleotides match TRBD1. Germline V gene data show CDR1 as MNHEY and CDR2 as SVGAGI. Germline trimming cut 4 bases from V and 5 bases from J; bases unmatched to any gene: 3. The CDR3 totals 14 residues. In nucleotides, the CDR3 is TGTGCCAGCAGTTGGACAGGGGGCGCGGAGACCCAGTACTTC. It encodes CASSWTGGAETQYF.

Concerning this clone: One end of the junction varies from germline; a read error may be responsible. The rearrangement links TRBV5-1 to TRBJ1-5; TRBD1 aligns across 8 bases. Germline assignment: CDR1 SGHRS and CDR2 YFSETQ. This CDR3 region has 14 residues. CDR3 residues: CPRQGLIVHQPQHF. The DNA of the CDR3 is TGCCCCAGACAGGGGTTAATAGTACATCAGCCCCAGCATTTT.

The rearrangement links TRBV4-3 to TRBJ2-5, with 12 nucleotides matching TRBD2. Germline V gene lookup returns CDR1 LGHNA and CDR2 YSLEER. The ends lost 0 bases at V and 2 bases at J; junction bases unmatched: 10. The CDR3 runs to 19 residues. Here the CDR3 DNA reads TGCGCCAGCAGCCAAGAGACTAGCGGGAGCGGCTGGGGGCAAGAGACCCAGTACTTC. It translates to CASSQETSGSGWGQETQYF.

This clone was detected only once. The rearrangement uses TRBV4-3 and TRBJ1-1; TRBD1 matches at 11 bases. The CDR3 runs to 16 residues. With V trimmed by 4 bases and J by 4 bases, 8 bases remained unmatched. Germline-derived CDR1 and CDR2 are LGHNA and YSLEER. CDR3 in amino acids: CASSLWDRGDGTEAFF. In nucleotides, the CDR3 is TGCGCCAGCAGCCTCTGGGACAGGGGGGATGGCACTGAAGCTTTCTTT.

V gene TRBV14 combines with J gene TRBJ1-6, with a weak D call TRBD1 (6 bases). V was cut by 4 bases and J by 10 bases, with 14 bases left in between. CDR1 is SGHDN, CDR2 FVKESK, per germline. The CDR3 spans 14 residues. Here the CDR3 DNA reads TGTGCCAGCAGCCCCAACAGGGAAGCATCACCCCTCCACTTT. Encoded protein: CASSPNREASPLHF.

This chain connects TRBV7-9 to TRBJ1-1; 7 nucleotides agree with TRBD1. The CDR3 has 15 amino acids. Germline CDR1 SEHNR, CDR2 FQNEAQ (reference sequence). Germline trimming cut 6 bases from V and 1 base from J; bases unmatched to any gene: 8. The CDR3 region is CASREGAAGNTEAFF. CDR3 nucleotide sequence: TGTGCCAGCAGGGAGGGGGCAGCGGGGAACACTGAAGCTTTCTTT.

This rearrangement joins TRBV29-1 to TRBJ2-5; D is ambiguous. Germline V lookup: CDR1 SQVTM, CDR2 ANQGSEA. The CDR3 contains 17 residues. With 0 bases removed from V and 1 base from J, the gap between germline ends came to 18 bases. The chain's CDR3 is CSVEETERRLGQETQYF. CDR3 bases: TGCAGCGTTGAAGAGACGGAAAGACGTCTAGGCCAAGAGACCCAGTACTTC.

This sequence joins TRBV19 and TRBJ2-1, with D possibly TRBD1 on 5 matching bases. Germline CDR1 is LNHDA and CDR2 is SQIVND (reference sequence). The CDR3 totals 14 residues. Deletions cut 5 bases from V and 0 bases from J, with 8 bases between. The CDR3 sequence: CASSVTVSYNEQFF. For the CDR3, the DNA is TGTGCCAGTAGTGTGACAGTCTCCTACAATGAGCAGTTCTTC.

The genes are TRBV7-3 and TRBJ1-1; 9 bases match TRBD1. V lost 4 bases to trimming and J lost 11 bases; unmatched junction nucleotides: 8. Germline V gene data show CDR1 as SGHTA and CDR2 as FQGTGA. The CDR3 is 13 amino acids. The CDR3 loop is CASSSTGQGVAFF. In DNA, the CDR3 is TGTGCCAGCAGCTCGACGGGACAGGGTGTGGCTTTCTTT.